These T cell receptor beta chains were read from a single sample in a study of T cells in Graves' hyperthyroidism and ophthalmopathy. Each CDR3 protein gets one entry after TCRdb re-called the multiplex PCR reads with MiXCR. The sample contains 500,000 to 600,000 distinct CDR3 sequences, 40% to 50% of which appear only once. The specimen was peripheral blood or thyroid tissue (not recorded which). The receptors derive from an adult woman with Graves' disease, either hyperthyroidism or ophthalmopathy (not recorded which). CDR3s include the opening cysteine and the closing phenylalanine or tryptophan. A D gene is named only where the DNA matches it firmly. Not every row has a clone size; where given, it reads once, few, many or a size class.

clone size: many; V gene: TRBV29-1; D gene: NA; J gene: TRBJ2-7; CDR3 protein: CSVEGPRGYEQYF; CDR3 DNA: TGCAGCGTTGAGGGGCCTAGGGGGTACGAGCAGTACTTC
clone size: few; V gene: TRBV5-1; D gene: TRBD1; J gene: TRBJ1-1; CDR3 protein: CASRQGSEAFF; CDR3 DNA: TGCGCCAGCAGACAGGGGTCTGAAGCTTTCTTT
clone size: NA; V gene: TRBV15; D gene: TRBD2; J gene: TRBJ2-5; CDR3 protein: CATSSGSGTQTQYF; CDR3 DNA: TGTGCCACCAGCAGCGGTAGCGGGACCCAGACCCAGTACTTC
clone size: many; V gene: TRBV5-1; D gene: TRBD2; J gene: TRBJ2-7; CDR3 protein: CASSSGTRGYEQYF; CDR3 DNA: TGCGCCAGCAGCTCGGGGACTAGGGGCTACGAGCAGTACTTC
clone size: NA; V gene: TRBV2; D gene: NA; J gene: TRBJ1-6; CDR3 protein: CASRGNIFLGSPLHF; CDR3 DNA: TGTGCCAGCAGGGGAAACATCTTCCTAGGGTCACCCCTCCACTTT
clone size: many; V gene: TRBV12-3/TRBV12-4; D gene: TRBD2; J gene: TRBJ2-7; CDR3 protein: CASSPYGLAVYEQYF; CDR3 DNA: TGTGCCAGCAGCCCGTACGGACTAGCGGTCTACGAGCAGTACTTC
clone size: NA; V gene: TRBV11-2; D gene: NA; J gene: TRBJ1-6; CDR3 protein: CASSQGRTQSPLHF; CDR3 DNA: TGTGCCAGCAGCCAAGGTCGGACACAATCACCCCTCCACTTT
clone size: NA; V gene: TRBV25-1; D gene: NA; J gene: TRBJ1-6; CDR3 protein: CASLRDNSPLHF; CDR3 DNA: TGTGCCAGCTTGAGGGATAATTCACCCCTCCACTTT
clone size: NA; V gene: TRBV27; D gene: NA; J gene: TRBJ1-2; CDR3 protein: CASSRNNRAGGYTF; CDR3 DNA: TGTGCCAGCAGTCGTAATAACAGGGCCGGCGGCTACACCTTC
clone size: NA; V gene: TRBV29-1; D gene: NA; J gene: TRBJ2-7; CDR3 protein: CSVSESYEQYF; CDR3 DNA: TGCAGCGTCTCAGAGAGCTACGAGCAGTACTTC
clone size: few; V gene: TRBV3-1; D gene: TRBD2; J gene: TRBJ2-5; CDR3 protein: CASSPGTSDHFPETQYF; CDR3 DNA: TGTGCCAGCAGCCCCGGGACTAGCGACCATTTTCCAGAGACCCAGTACTTC
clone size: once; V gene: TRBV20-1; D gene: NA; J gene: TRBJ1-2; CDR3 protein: CSAKGGGYGYTF; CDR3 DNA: TGCAGTGCTAAGGGTGGGGGATATGGCTACACCTTC
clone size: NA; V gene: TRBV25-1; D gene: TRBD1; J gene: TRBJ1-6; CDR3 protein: CASSQAQGASPLHF; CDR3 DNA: TGTGCCAGCAGCCAAGCACAGGGGGCCTCACCCCTCCACTTT
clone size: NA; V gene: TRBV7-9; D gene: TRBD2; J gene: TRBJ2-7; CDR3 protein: CASSPTSGGAWEQYF; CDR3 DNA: TGTGCCAGCAGCCCCACTAGCGGGGGGGCCTGGGAGCAGTACTTC
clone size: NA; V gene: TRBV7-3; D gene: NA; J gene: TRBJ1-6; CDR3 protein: CASSPTPRLVNSPLHF; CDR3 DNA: TGTGCCAGCAGCCCTACCCCTAGGCTGGTGAATTCACCCCTCCACTTT
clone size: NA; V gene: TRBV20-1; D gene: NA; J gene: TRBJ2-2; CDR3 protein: CSAPRGRHRELFF; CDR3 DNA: TGCAGTGCTCCCCGGGGCCGGCATAGGGAGCTGTTTTTT
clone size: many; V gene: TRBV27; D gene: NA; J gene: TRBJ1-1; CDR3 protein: CASSPRPRTNTEAFF; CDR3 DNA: TGTGCCAGCAGTCCCAGACCGAGAACGAACACTGAAGCTTTCTTT
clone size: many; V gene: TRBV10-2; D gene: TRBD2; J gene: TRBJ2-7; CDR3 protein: CASTSGSSPPQYF; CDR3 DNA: TGCGCCAGCACTAGCGGGAGCTCCCCCCCGCAGTACTTC
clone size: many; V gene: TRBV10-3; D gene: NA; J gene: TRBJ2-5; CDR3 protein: CAISAETWETQYF; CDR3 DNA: TGTGCCATCAGTGCAGAGACCTGGGAGACCCAGTACTTC
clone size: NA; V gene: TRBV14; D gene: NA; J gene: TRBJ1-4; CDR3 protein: CASSQGENEKLFF; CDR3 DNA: TGTGCCAGCAGCCAAGGGGAGAATGAAAAACTGTTTTTT
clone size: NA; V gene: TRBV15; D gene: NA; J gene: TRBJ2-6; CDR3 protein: CATSRGVRDGANVLTF; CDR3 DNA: TGTGCCACCAGCAGAGGGGTTCGGGACGGGGCCAACGTCCTGACTTTC
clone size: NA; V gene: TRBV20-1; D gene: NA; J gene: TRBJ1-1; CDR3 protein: CSASLGTTGNTEAFF; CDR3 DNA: TGCAGTGCTAGCCTCGGAACGACGGGTAACACTGAAGCTTTCTTT
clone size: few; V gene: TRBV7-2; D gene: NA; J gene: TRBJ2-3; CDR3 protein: CASSSRVAEALDTQYF; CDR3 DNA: TGTGCCAGCAGCTCCCGGGTAGCGGAGGCCCTAGATACGCAGTATTTT
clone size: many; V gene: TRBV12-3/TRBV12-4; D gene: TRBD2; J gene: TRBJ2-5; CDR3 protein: CASSEPSGTAQTQYF; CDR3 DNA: TGTGCCAGCAGTGAACCTAGCGGGACAGCGCAGACCCAGTACTTC
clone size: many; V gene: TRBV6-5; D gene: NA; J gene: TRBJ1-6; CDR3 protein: CASSFTQANSPLHF; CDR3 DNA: TGTGCCAGCAGTTTTACACAGGCGAATTCACCCCTCCACTTT
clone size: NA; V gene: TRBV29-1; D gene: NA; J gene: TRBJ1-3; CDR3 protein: CSLVVPGGNTIYF; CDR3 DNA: TGCAGCTTAGTGGTCCCGGGAGGAAACACCATATATTTT
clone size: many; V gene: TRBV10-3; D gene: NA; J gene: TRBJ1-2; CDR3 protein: CASSDPWGETSGYTF; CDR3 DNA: TGTGCCAGCAGTGATCCGTGGGGTGAGACTTCTGGCTACACCTTC
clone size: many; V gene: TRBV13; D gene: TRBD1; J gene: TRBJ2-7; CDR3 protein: CASSYGQGVYEQYF; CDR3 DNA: TGTGCCAGCAGCTACGGACAGGGGGTGTACGAGCAGTACTTC
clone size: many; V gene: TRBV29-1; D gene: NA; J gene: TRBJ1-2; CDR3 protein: CSVEGSGGSYTF; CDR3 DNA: TGCAGCGTTGAAGGTTCGGGAGGAAGCTACACCTTC
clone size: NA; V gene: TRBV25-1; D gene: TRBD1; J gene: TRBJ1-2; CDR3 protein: CAREGAGRLSEGYTF; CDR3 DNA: TGTGCTAGAGAGGGGGCAGGGCGGTTATCCGAAGGCTACACCTTC
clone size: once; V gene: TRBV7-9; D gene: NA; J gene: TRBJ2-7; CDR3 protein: CASSPPPQEVGEQYF; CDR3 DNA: TGTGCCAGCAGCCCCCCTCCACAGGAGGTGGGGGAGCAGTACTTC
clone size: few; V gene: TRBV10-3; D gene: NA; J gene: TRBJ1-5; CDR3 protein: CAISVRNQPQHF; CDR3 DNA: TGTGCCATCAGTGTTCGAAATCAGCCCCAGCATTTT
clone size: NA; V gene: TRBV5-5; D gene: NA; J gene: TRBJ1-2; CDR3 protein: CASSLKQGSHGYTF; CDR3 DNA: TGTGCCAGCAGCTTGAAACAGGGAAGCCATGGCTACACCTTC
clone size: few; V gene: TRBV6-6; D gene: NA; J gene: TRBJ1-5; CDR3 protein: CASSYSTRDQPQHF; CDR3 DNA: TGTGCCAGCAGTTACTCGACCAGGGATCAGCCCCAGCATTTT
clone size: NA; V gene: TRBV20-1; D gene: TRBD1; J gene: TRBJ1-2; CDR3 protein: CSATGQGARGYTF; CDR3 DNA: TGCAGTGCCACGGGACAGGGGGCTCGGGGCTACACCTTC
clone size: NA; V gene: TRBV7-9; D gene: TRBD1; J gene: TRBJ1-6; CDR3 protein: CASSTTGEISPLHF; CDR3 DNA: TGTGCCAGCAGCACAACAGGGGAAATTTCACCCCTCCACTTT
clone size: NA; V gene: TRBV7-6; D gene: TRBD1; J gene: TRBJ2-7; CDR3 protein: CASSPGQETSYEQYF; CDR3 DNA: TGTGCCAGCAGCCCGGGACAGGAGACTTCCTACGAGCAGTACTTC
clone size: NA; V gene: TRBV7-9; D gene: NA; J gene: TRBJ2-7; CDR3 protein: CASSLGDKQYF; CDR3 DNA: TGTGCCAGCAGCTTAGGGGATAAGCAGTACTTC
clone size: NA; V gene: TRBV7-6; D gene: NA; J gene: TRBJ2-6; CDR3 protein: CASSSRRGISSGANVLTF; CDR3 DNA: TGTGCCAGCAGCTCCCGGAGGGGCATATCCTCTGGGGCCAACGTCCTGACTTTC
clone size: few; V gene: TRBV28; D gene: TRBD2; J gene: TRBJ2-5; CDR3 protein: CASNKAGTATQYF; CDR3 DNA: TGTGCCAGCAATAAAGCGGGAACGGCGACCCAGTACTTC
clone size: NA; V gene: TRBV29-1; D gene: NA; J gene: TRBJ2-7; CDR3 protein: CSAPGPRGSEQYF; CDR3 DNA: TGCAGCGCCCCTGGGCCAAGGGGTAGTGAGCAGTACTTC
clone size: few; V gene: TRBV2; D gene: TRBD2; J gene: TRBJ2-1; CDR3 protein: CASSPSMTSGSPYNEQFF; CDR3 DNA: TGTGCCAGCAGTCCCTCGATGACTAGCGGGAGTCCCTACAATGAGCAGTTCTTC
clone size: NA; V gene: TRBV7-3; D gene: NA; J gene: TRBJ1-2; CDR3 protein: CASSPFNPAGYTF; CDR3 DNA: TGTGCCAGCAGTCCCTTCAACCCGGCGGGCTACACCTTC
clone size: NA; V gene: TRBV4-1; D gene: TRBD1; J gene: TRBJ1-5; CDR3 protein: CASSYAGGDQPQHF; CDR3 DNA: TGCGCCAGCAGCTATGCAGGGGGGGATCAGCCCCAGCATTTT
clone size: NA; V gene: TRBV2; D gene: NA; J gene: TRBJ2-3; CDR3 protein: CASKGAESTDTQYF; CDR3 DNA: TGTGCCAGCAAGGGAGCGGAGAGCACAGATACGCAGTATTTT
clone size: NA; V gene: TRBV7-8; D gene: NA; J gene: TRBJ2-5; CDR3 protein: CASSFTRRGETQYF; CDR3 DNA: TGTGCCAGCAGCTTCACGCGCCGGGGGGAGACCCAGTACTTC
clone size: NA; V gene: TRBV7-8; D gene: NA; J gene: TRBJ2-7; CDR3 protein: CASSSGGGGYEQYF; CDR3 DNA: TGTGCCAGCAGCTCCGGAGGGGGGGGCTACGAGCAGTACTTC
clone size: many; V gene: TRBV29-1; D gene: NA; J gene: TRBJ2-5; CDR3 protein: CSVKGTAPQETQYF; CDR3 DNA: TGCAGCGTCAAAGGGACTGCCCCCCAAGAGACCCAGTACTTC
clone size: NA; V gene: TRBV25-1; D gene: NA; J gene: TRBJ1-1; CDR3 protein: CASSELEGLGTEAFF; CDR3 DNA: TGTGCCAGCAGTGAATTGGAGGGGCTAGGGACTGAAGCTTTCTTT